These 2 T cell receptor beta chains share one sample of origin, sequenced in a study of blood T cells in healthy people across ages. Alongside a J-beta primer mix, a sample-barcoded 5' primer served in a second PCR lasting 7 to 11 cycles. TCRdb reanalysed the 5' RACE reads using MiXCR and keeps one entry per CDR3 protein. In the table there are 1,500,000 or so distinct CDR3 sequences, 59% of which are singletons. The source material was blood. These receptors originate from a man between 18 and 35 years old in good health.

The chain recombines TRBV7-9 with TRBJ2-1, with TRBD2 identical over 10 bases. Judging by the DNA end, TRBJ2-7 fits better; the J call may be wrong. Germline V lookup: CDR1 SEHNR, CDR2 FQNEAQ (reference sequence). The CDR3 spans 15 residues. The CDR3: CASSPGLAVLYEQYF. CDR3 coding DNA: TGTGCCAGCAGCCCCGGACTAGCGGTCCTCTACGAGCAGTACTTC.

The V call is TRBV28, the J call TRBJ2-3; 13 nucleotides agree with TRBD2. Germline CDR1 and CDR2: MDHEN and SYDVKM. The V gene end was trimmed by 6 bases and the J gene end by 6 bases; junction bases not matched to a gene: 6. This CDR3 comprises 15 residues. The CDR3 DNA sequence: TGTGCCAGCAGAAAACTAGCGGGGGGGTCTGATACGCAGTATTTT. Its protein is CASRKLAGGSDTQYF.